Listed below are T cell receptor beta chains from one sample, sequenced in a study of OX40 agonist ivuxolimab in advanced cancers. The method was immunoSEQ multiplex PCR; TCRdb's version includes in-frame clones alone and lacks a portion of them. Here the sample spans some 54,000 clones, roughly four fifths being singletons. The source was CD4+ or CD8+ T cells sorted from blood, collected in a trial of the OX40 agonist ivuxolimab. The receptors come from an adult with an advanced solid tumor such as melanoma, head and neck, liver or kidney cancer. Each CDR3 is given with its conserved first and last residue. D genes are given only for firm matches. Rows may omit the clone size; those that give it use once, few, many or a size class.

J gene,V gene,D gene,clone size,CDR3 protein,CDR3 DNA
TRBJ2-3,TRBV9,.,.,CASSVGPLSTDTQYF,TGTGCCAGCAGCGTAGGCCCCCTAAGCACAGATACGCAGTATTTT
TRBJ2-7,TRBV5-1,.,.,CASSLISGLHEQYF,TGCGCCAGCAGCTTGATCTCAGGGCTGCACGAGCAGTACTTC
TRBJ1-2,TRBV19,.,.,CASSIESRGYTF,TGTGCCAGTAGTATTGAATCGCGTGGCTACACCTTC
TRBJ2-3,TRBV7-2,.,.,CASSLLADSTDTQYF,TGTGCCAGCAGCCTTTTAGCGGATAGCACAGATACGCAGTATTTT
TRBJ2-2,TRBV15,.,.,CATSRSAGLTGELFF,TGTGCCACCAGCAGATCCGCAGGCCTAACCGGGGAGCTGTTTTTT
TRBJ1-1,TRBV6-5,.,.,CASSYGAAGATEAFF,TGTGCCAGCAGTTACGGGGCCGCCGGGGCCACTGAAGCTTTCTTT
TRBJ2-2,TRBV5-1,.,.,CASSLAINSPTGELFF,TGCGCCAGCAGCTTGGCGATTAATTCACCCACCGGGGAGCTGTTTTTT
TRBJ2-3,TRBV5-1,.,.,CASSNTDTQYF,TGCGCCAGCAGCAACACAGATACGCAGTATTTT
TRBJ1-1,TRBV7-2,TRBD1,.,CASSSPMDRGRNTEAFF,TGTGCCAGCAGCTCCCCAATGGACAGGGGACGGAACACTGAAGCTTTCTTT
TRBJ1-1,TRBV5-1,.,.,CASSLALSFMNTEAFF,TGCGCCAGCAGTTTGGCCCTCTCATTTATGAACACTGAAGCTTTCTTT
TRBJ2-7,TRBV28,TRBD2,few,CASSLPLTPFLAGAFGEQYF,TGTGCCAGCAGTTTACCCTTGACCCCCTTTCTAGCGGGCGCTTTCGGCGAGCAGTACTTC
TRBJ2-5,TRBV7-8,.,.,CASSFGQGQETQYF,TGTGCCAGCAGCTTCGGGCAGGGGCAAGAGACCCAGTACTTC
TRBJ2-7,TRBV10-3,.,.,CAISSGGYEQYF,TGTGCCATCAGTTCCGGGGGATACGAGCAGTACTTC
TRBJ1-1,TRBV7-2,TRBD1,.,CASSSLGDRGTRTEAFF,TGTGCCAGCAGCTCACTTGGGGACAGGGGCACTCGGACTGAAGCTTTCTTT
TRBJ1-1,TRBV28,.,.,CASIFLGRKRAEAFF,TGTGCCAGCATTTTTCTGGGCAGAAAGAGAGCTGAAGCTTTCTTT
TRBJ2-7,TRBV11-2,TRBD2,.,CASSPRLAGAIHEQYF,TGTGCCAGCAGCCCCCGGCTAGCGGGAGCGATCCACGAGCAGTACTTC
TRBJ2-1,TRBV11-3,.,.,CASSLAGMGSSYNEQFF,TGTGCCAGCAGCCTCGCCGGTATGGGAAGCTCCTACAATGAGCAGTTCTTC
TRBJ2-7,TRBV7-2,TRBD1,.,CASSRDRDSYEQYF,TGTGCCAGTTCCCGGGACAGGGACTCCTACGAGCAGTACTTC
TRBJ2-7,TRBV9,.,.,CASSVGLRDPPYEQYF,TGTGCCAGCAGCGTAGGTTTAAGGGATCCCCCCTACGAGCAGTACTTC
TRBJ2-3,TRBV15,.,.,CATSRDRESTDTQYF,TGTGCCACCAGCAGAGACCGAGAGAGCACAGATACGCAGTATTTT
TRBJ2-1,TRBV6-1,.,.,CASSEGPNREQFF,TGTGCCAGCAGTGAAGGCCCGAACAGGGAGCAGTTCTTC
TRBJ2-1,TRBV6-5,TRBD2,.,CASRYWGLERGEQFF,TGTGCCAGCAGGTATTGGGGACTAGAGCGGGGAGAGCAGTTCTTC
TRBJ1-3,TRBV19,.,.,CASSDSYGNTIYF,TGTGCCAGTAGCGACAGTTATGGAAACACCATATATTTT
TRBJ1-4,TRBV5-4,.,.,CASSLAGLNEKLFF,TGTGCCAGCAGCTTGGCAGGATTAAATGAAAAACTGTTTTTT
TRBJ1-6,TRBV6-1,.,.,CVASSESLSPLHF,TGTGTCGCCAGCAGCGAATCCCTTTCACCCCTCCACTTT
TRBJ1-5,TRBV28,.,.,CASSFDVDGARDQPQHF,TGTGCCAGCAGTTTCGATGTGGACGGGGCGCGGGACCAGCCCCAGCATTTT
TRBJ1-1,TRBV21-1,.,.,CASSKDIGDSHTEAFF,TGTGCCAGCAGCAAAGATATAGGGGACAGTCACACTGAAGCTTTCTTT
TRBJ2-1,TRBV28,TRBD2,few,CASSPGLLAGVGYNEQFF,TGTGCCAGCAGTCCAGGTCTTTTAGCGGGAGTAGGTTACAATGAGCAGTTCTTC
TRBJ2-7,TRBV7-9,.,.,CASSLNLRGYEQYF,TGTGCCAGCAGCTTAAACCTCAGGGGCTACGAGCAGTACTTC
TRBJ2-7,TRBV27,.,.,CASSPPGDRAHPYEQYF,TGTGCCAGCAGTCCCCCCGGAGACCGAGCGCACCCCTACGAGCAGTACTTC
TRBJ1-5,TRBV10-3,.,.,CAISDRRQGVDQPQHF,TGTGCCATCAGTGATCGTAGGCAGGGTGTTGATCAGCCCCAGCATTTT
TRBJ2-7,TRBV6-6,.,.,CASSYSSADRQYF,TGTGCCAGCAGTTACTCTTCCGCAGACCGGCAGTACTTC
TRBJ2-3,TRBV30,.,.,CAWSRGGDTQYF,TGTGCCTGGAGTCGTGGGGGAGATACGCAGTATTTT
TRBJ2-7,TRBV5-1,TRBD1,.,CASSPGTAYEQYF,TGCGCCAGCAGCCCCGGGACAGCCTACGAGCAGTACTTC
TRBJ1-4,TRBV5-1,.,.,CASSLGRDLKLFF,TGCGCCAGCAGCTTGGGCCGGGACTTAAAACTGTTTTTT
TRBJ2-7,TRBV6-6,TRBD2,.,CASQGLAFYEQYF,TGTGCCAGCCAAGGACTAGCGTTTTACGAGCAGTACTTC
TRBJ1-2,TRBV19,TRBD1,.,CASSRRTGANYGYTF,TGTGCCAGTAGCCGAAGGACAGGGGCTAACTATGGCTACACCTTC
TRBJ1-1,TRBV7-9,.,.,CASSLRGFEQGAFF,TGTGCCAGCAGCTTAAGGGGGTTTGAACAGGGAGCTTTCTTT
TRBJ2-6,TRBV11-1,.,.,CASSLVPGPGANVLTF,TGTGCCAGCAGCTTAGTTCCCGGTCCTGGGGCCAACGTCCTGACTTTC
TRBJ1-4,TRBV19,.,.,CASSMLRDNEKLFF,TGTGCCAGTAGTATGTTAAGGGACAATGAAAAACTGTTTTTT
TRBJ2-7,TRBV18,TRBD1,.,CASSPPARGLTYEQYF,TGTGCCAGCTCACCACCCGCCAGGGGGCTTACCTACGAGCAGTACTTC
TRBJ2-1,TRBV6-6,TRBD2,.,CASSFTSGSGNEQFF,TGTGCCAGCAGTTTCACTAGCGGGAGTGGTAATGAGCAGTTCTTC
TRBJ1-1,TRBV29-1,.,.,CSAPTSDRLFTEAFF,TGCAGCGCACCCACCTCCGACAGGTTATTCACTGAAGCTTTCTTT
TRBJ2-5,TRBV5-6,TRBD2,.,CASSLLAGVGQETQYF,TGTGCCAGCAGCCTCCTAGCGGGAGTCGGCCAAGAGACCCAGTACTTC
TRBJ2-2,TRBV9,.,.,CASSVATLSGELFF,TGTGCCAGCAGCGTAGCGACTCTCTCCGGGGAGCTGTTTTTT
TRBJ2-5,TRBV10-1,TRBD1,.,CASSEISGTGLEETQYF,TGCGCCAGCAGTGAAATATCAGGGACAGGGCTAGAAGAGACCCAGTACTTC